Below, one TCR beta chain is given with its context. What antigen it recognizes has not been identified. Nothing much larger sits one base from this clone, and base qualities are not available. These data are taken from a study of T cells and copy number aberrations in small-cell lung cancer (dated by TCRdb to the early 2020s). Study-level background: TCR repertoire sequencing was paired with whole-exome sequencing of the same tumor regions to relate T cell metrics to mutations and copy number aberrations. Tumor TCR data were available for 17 to 20 patients, and TCR data from both tumor and normal tissue were available for some 15 patients. On the study overall, not on this receptor specifically: A small sample size, resulting from surgical resection being uncommon in small-cell lung cancer, limited the study, and the findings need validation. A negative correlation was found between higher copy number aberration burden and tumor T-cell density, richness and clonality. The TCR repertoire varied greatly across regions, with roughly 79.9-98% of clones confined to one region, an overlap lower than in localized NSCLC. All specimens were formalin-fixed paraffin-embedded tissue, which is known to introduce sequencing artifacts. Compared with adjacent lung tissue, tumors showed lower T-cell density, richness and clonality, although the density difference was not significant.

TCR-beta CDR3 regions were amplified from genomic DNA with the immunoSEQ hsTCRB Kit using multiplexed V- and J-gene primers. Unique DNA barcodes were added in a second PCR, and the samples were pooled together with one negative control and one positive control. The pooled TCR-beta libraries were sequenced using a 150-cycle paired-end protocol on an Illumina MiSeq. As for how the authors treated the data: Adaptive Biotechnologies processed the raw sequencing data and produced a report containing normalized, annotated TCR-beta repertoires. To compute T-cell density, TCR-beta templates were normalized to usable DNA, with usable DNA estimated through amplification of housekeeping genes. Clonality was defined as 1 minus Pielou's evenness, while richness was a count of unique rearrangements. The Jaccard index, the Morisita overlap index, and the proportion of shared top-20 clonotypes were used to quantify intratumor TCR heterogeneity between regions. Held by TCRdb, this immuneACCESS table contains in-frame sequences only and omits some clones. Under half of the omission traces to an unresolved V gene where checked; the cause of the rest is unknown. The V and J calls and clone size are taken from that table; D and trimming were inferred from the DNA. The sample table records just under 1,100 clones; about nine tenths of these occur just once. Under 6.5% of the sample lies in the top ten.

Donors were patients with limited-stage small-cell lung cancer who underwent surgical resection in Hangzhou, China, between about 2007 and 2020. All donors had upfront surgery without preoperative chemotherapy or radiotherapy, and none received immunotherapy before or after surgery. In the sequenced cohort of approximately 18 patients, every patient was either a smoker or a heavy second-hand smoker. To represent spatial heterogeneity of the primary tumors, three regions were collected from each tumor FFPE block using a grid approach. Tumor regions were macrodissected to enrich malignant cells, and only regions expected to yield at least 150 ng DNA were selected. To characterize heterogeneity of the T cell repertoire, the study applied multi-region TCR-beta sequencing to resected limited-stage small-cell lung cancers and to tumor-adjacent lung tissue. The AllPrep DNA/RNA FFPE Kit (Qiagen) was used to extract genomic DNA from FFPE tissue.

A distance of 5 bases separates the germline ends of V and J, which lose 5 bases and 2 bases respectively. The CDR3 goes from the cysteine to the phenylalanine over 12 residues. The read is trimmed to its CDR3 DNA, 36 bases read in frame from base 1. The germline V gene encodes CDR1 MNHNS and CDR2 SASEGT. The chain couples TRBV6-1 to TRBJ2-3, with the D gene not confidently named. The source is a man aged 55 to 69 with small cell lung cancer. Sequenced input: tumor tissue. The nucleotide sequence reads as follows: TGTGCCAGCAGTCTCTACACAGATACGCAGTATTTT. Translation gives CASSLYTDTQYF.